These 26 T cell receptor beta chains originate from one sample sequenced in a study of CD8 T cells in Susac syndrome. An input of about 0.45 to 1 ug of RNA was subjected to reverse transcription using random hexamers. MiXCR, applied by TCRdb to the immunoSEQ multiplex PCR reads, yields one record per CDR3 protein. The table has around 85,000 distinct CDR3 sequences, about 95% seen once; the top ten hold 0.46%. Material for sequencing was CD8+ T cells from PBMCs. Receptor source: a human donor with Susac syndrome.

The chain links TRBV27 to TRBJ2-7, with TRBD2 identical over 9 bases. Germline-derived CDR1 and CDR2 are MNHEY and SMNVEV (reference sequence). Germline trimming cut 2 bases from V and 3 bases from J; bases unmatched to any gene: 2. The CDR3 consists of 14 residues. CDR3 nucleotides: TGTGCCAGCAGTTTAATTAGCGGGAGCTACGAGCAGTACTTC. Residues: CASSLISGSYEQYF.

The J gene is TRBJ2-7, the V gene TRBV4-1; 7 bases line up with TRBD2. This CDR3 has 15 residues. Germline trimming cut 3 bases from V and 3 bases from J; bases unmatched to any gene: 8. Germline V gives CDR1 MGHRA, CDR2 YSYEKL. CDR3 sequence: CASSHLVAGRYEQYF. In nucleotides, the CDR3 is TGCGCCAGCAGCCACCTAGTAGCGGGTCGCTACGAGCAGTACTTC.

The rearrangement uses TRBV18 and TRBJ1-5, with a weak D call TRBD1 (5 bases). This CDR3 is built from 14 residues. Trimming removed 3 bases at V and 6 bases at J, with 12 bases between. Per the germline V gene, CDR1 is KGHSH and CDR2 is LQKENI. The CDR3 loop is CASSPGGVPQPQHF. CDR3 sequence (DNA): TGTGCCAGCTCACCCGGGGGGGTTCCTCAGCCCCAGCATTTT. Combining the CDR3 with reference TRBV18 and TRBJ1-5 gives the whole variable domain NAGVMQNPRHLVRRRGQEARLRCSPMKGHSHVYWYRQLPEEGLKFMVYLQKENIIDESGMPKERFSAEFPKEGPSILRIQQVVRGDSAAYFCASSPGGVPQPQHFGDGTRLSIL.

This chain uses TRBV6-6 with TRBJ2-1, with D unresolved. V was pared by 6 bases and J by 7 bases, with 7 bases between. Germline V gene sequence: CDR1 MNHNY, CDR2 SVGAGI (reference sequence). The CDR3 is made up of 11 amino acids. DNA for the CDR3: TGTGCCAGCAGGCAGGAGAATGAGCAGTTCTTC. Translation gives CASRQENEQFF.

V is TRBV3-1 and J is TRBJ2-1, with 9 bases aligning to TRBD2. The V segment lost 0 bases and the J segment 0 bases; nucleotides outside the gene matches: 12. The CDR3 is 20 residues long. Germline CDR1 and CDR2: LGHDT and YNNKEL (reference sequence). The CDR3 nucleotides read TGTGCCAGCAGCCAAGATAATCAGCGGGAGGTACGGAGCTCCTACAATGAGCAGTTCTTC. Translating it yields CASSQDNQREVRSSYNEQFF.

V and J are TRBV2 and TRBJ2-3; 7 positions agree with TRBD1. Germline CDR1 reads SNHLY; CDR2 reads FYNNEI. The V gene end was trimmed by 2 bases and the J gene end by 1 base; junction bases not matched to a gene: 3. CDR3 length: 15 amino acids. This CDR3 is CASSERGLGTDTQYF. The CDR3 DNA sequence: TGTGCCAGCAGTGAAAGGGGGCTCGGCACAGATACGCAGTATTTT.

V usage is TRBV29-1 and J usage is TRBJ2-7, with 7 positions matching TRBD2. With 2 bases clipped from V and 12 bases from J, the junction kept 10 bases outside the gene matches. The CDR3 runs 12 residues. Germline CDR1 is SQVTM and CDR2 is ANQGSEA. The CDR3 loop is CSVETSAPARYF. CDR3 DNA: TGCAGCGTTGAAACTAGCGCCCCTGCCAGGTACTTC.

This chain connects TRBV27 to TRBJ2-7; tentative D call: TRBD1 (6 bases). The germline V and J ends were trimmed by 6 bases and 4 bases, with 19 bases remaining between them. Germline CDR1 reads MNHEY; CDR2 reads SMNVEV (reference sequence). The CDR3 loop spans 15 amino acids. CDR3 sequence reads: CASRGPHRVGYEQYF. In nucleotides, the CDR3 is TGTGCCAGCAGGGGCCCCCACAGGGTGGGATACGAGCAGTACTTC.

The chain uses TRBV4-3 and TRBJ2-7; 8 bases are a match to TRBD1. The germline gives CDR1 LGHNA, CDR2 YSLEER. V was clipped by 4 bases and J by 7 bases; unmatched bases: 9. CDR3 length equals 14 residues. The CDR3 DNA sequence: TGCGCCAGCAGCCCTGACAGGGGTATAGGGGAGCAGTACTTC. As protein: CASSPDRGIGEQYF.

The rearrangement joins TRBV29-1 to TRBJ2-3; TRBD1 might be the D (6 bases). Per germline, CDR1 SQVTM and CDR2 ANQGSEA. CDR3 length: 13 amino acids. V was trimmed by 4 bases and J by 5 bases, leaving 13 bases between them. The CDR3 sequence: CSVAGVVGDTQYF. For the CDR3, the DNA is TGCAGCGTTGCAGGGGTTGTAGGAGATACGCAGTATTTT.

The J gene is TRBJ2-7, the V gene TRBV20-1; 7 nucleotides align to TRBD1. CDR3 length equals 14 residues. V dropped 0 bases and J dropped 2; count of bases not matched to a gene: 4. Germline loops: CDR1 DFQATT, CDR2 SNEGSKA (reference sequence). This chain's CDR3 is CSARDWQGAYEQYF. The CDR3 DNA is TGCAGTGCTAGAGATTGGCAGGGGGCCTACGAGCAGTACTTC.

This chain connects TRBV2 to TRBJ2-3; 14 nucleotides line up with TRBD2. This CDR3 has 19 residues. Germline V gives CDR1 SNHLY, CDR2 FYNNEI. The V segment lost 1 base and the J segment 5 bases; nucleotides outside the gene matches: 11. CDR3 protein: CASSEVMTTSGRAGDTQYF. As DNA, the CDR3 is TGTGCCAGCAGTGAAGTAATGACGACTAGCGGGAGGGCCGGAGATACGCAGTATTTT.

Written as DNA, the CDR3 is TGTGCCAGCAGCTGGGGGACTAGCAGTTACGAGCAGTACTTC. This gives the protein CASSWGTSSYEQYF. This chain uses TRBV5-4 with TRBJ2-7; 9 bases are shared with TRBD2. The CDR3 runs 14 residues. Germline CDR1 SGHNT, CDR2 YYREEE (reference sequence). V lost 3 bases and J lost 4; bases outside the gene matches: 5.

The J gene is TRBJ1-2, the V gene TRBV9, with TRBD1 as a possible D gene (6 bases). Germline V gene data show CDR1 as SGDLS and CDR2 as YYNGEE. V was clipped by 0 bases and J by 2 bases, with 23 bases between them. The CDR3 extends over 19 amino acids. The CDR3 spells CASSVARNPRTGKNYGYTF. As DNA, the CDR3 is TGTGCCAGCAGCGTAGCCCGTAATCCTCGAACAGGGAAAAACTATGGCTACACCTTC.

V is TRBV2 and J is TRBJ1-1, with D possibly being TRBD1 (5 bases). The CDR3 covers 15 residues. Germline-derived CDR1 and CDR2 are SNHLY and FYNNEI. With 6 bases removed from V and 2 bases from J, the gap between germline ends came to 16 bases. DNA of the CDR3: TGTGCCAGCAGAACCTTTCTAGGGACCAACACTGAAGCTTTCTTT. Its protein product is CASRTFLGTNTEAFF.

The CDR3 reads CASRGTDSLSEQYF. CDR3 nucleotides: TGTGCCAGCAGAGGGACCGACAGCCTCTCCGAGCAGTACTTC. V usage is TRBV7-9 and J usage is TRBJ2-7; D might be TRBD1 or TRBD2, each matching 5 bases. Germline-derived CDR1 and CDR2 are SEHNR and FQNEAQ (reference sequence). CDR3 length: 14 amino acids. V lost 6 bases to trimming and J lost 6 bases, with 18 bases between them.

V is TRBV25-1 and J is TRBJ2-5; maybe TRBD2 (5 bases). The CDR3 is 15 residues long. V was cut by 2 bases and J by 1 base, with 11 bases left in between. Germline lookup yields CDR1 MGHDK and CDR2 SYGVNS. The CDR3 is CASSEIYRGQETQYF. CDR3 bases: TGTGCCAGCAGTGAAATCTACCGGGGCCAAGAGACCCAGTACTTC.

The chain combines TRBV27 with TRBJ2-7; weak D call: TRBD2 (6 bases). CDR3 length: 16 residues. V was clipped by 4 bases and J by 1 base, with 17 bases between them. The germline V gene encodes CDR1 MNHEY and CDR2 SMNVEV (reference sequence). The CDR3: CASSSLTAGPSYEQYF. The CDR3 coding sequence is TGTGCCAGCAGTTCCCTTACCGCGGGGCCGTCCTACGAGCAGTACTTC.

Written as DNA, the CDR3 is TGCAGTGCTAGATCCCCACGAGACAGCTACGAGCAGTACTTC. It yields the protein CSARSPRDSYEQYF. The chain has TRBV20-1 and TRBJ2-7; tentative D call: TRBD1 (5 bases). The CDR3 spans 14 residues. V was pared by 2 bases and J by 3 bases, with 14 bases between. Germline V gene data show CDR1 as DFQATT and CDR2 as SNEGSKA (reference sequence).

The rearrangement links TRBV27 to TRBJ2-7; the D is unclear. The V gene lost 6 bases and the J gene lost 2 bases, with 11 bases spanning the gap. This CDR3 is 13 amino acids long. Germline assignment: CDR1 MNHEY and CDR2 SMNVEV (reference sequence). The CDR3 loop is CASSPVGPYEQYF. CDR3 nucleotide sequence: TGTGCCAGCAGCCCAGTGGGCCCCTACGAGCAGTACTTC.

The rearrangement uses TRBV20-1 and TRBJ2-3; 8 bases are shared with TRBD1. With 4 bases clipped from V and 7 bases from J, the junction kept 10 bases outside the gene matches. Germline V gene lookup returns CDR1 DFQATT and CDR2 SNEGSKA (reference sequence). CDR3 length: 14 amino acids. CDR3 region: CSATTGDPTHTQYF. The CDR3, as DNA: TGCAGTGCTACGACAGGGGACCCCACCCATACGCAGTATTTT.

The chain is built from TRBV29-1 and TRBJ1-1; D ambiguous. Germline V gene lookup returns CDR1 SQVTM and CDR2 ANQGSEA. The CDR3 has 13 amino acids. The germline V and J ends were trimmed by 2 bases and 3 bases, with 10 bases remaining between them. The CDR3 here is CSVETPGDTEAFF. The DNA for the CDR3 is TGCAGCGTTGAAACACCCGGGGACACTGAAGCTTTCTTT.

This chain links TRBV7-9 with TRBJ2-1, with 7 bases fitting TRBD2. This CDR3 is 16 amino acids long. Germline loops: CDR1 SEHNR, CDR2 FQNEAQ (reference sequence). V shed 3 bases, J shed 2 bases, and the junction held 7 bases outside the gene matches. The chain's CDR3 is CASSFVGGGTYNEQFF. The CDR3 nucleotides are TGTGCCAGCAGCTTCGTCGGCGGGGGAACCTACAATGAGCAGTTCTTC.

This rearrangement joins TRBV5-4 to TRBJ2-7; D remains unclear. From germline, CDR1 is SGHNT and CDR2 YYREEE (reference sequence). The CDR3 is 12 residues long. Trimming cost V 1 base and J 5 bases, with 7 bases left between them. The CDR3 DNA sequence: TGTGCCAGCAGCTTGTTGGGCAACGAGCAGTACTTC. Translating it yields CASSLLGNEQYF.

This chain uses TRBV20-1 with TRBJ2-1; the match to TRBD2 covers 11 bases. CDR3 length equals 16 residues. Germline V CDR1 and CDR2: DFQATT, SNEGSKA (reference sequence). The CDR3 bases are TGCAGCGTCGTAGAAATAGCGGGAGGGCCTTACAATGAGCAGTTCTTC. It translates to CSVVEIAGGPYNEQFF.

This chain uses TRBV3-1 with TRBJ2-1; D is undetermined. The CDR3 consists of 15 residues. The germline V gene has CDR1 LGHDT and CDR2 YNNKEL (reference sequence). Between the trimmed V and J ends, which lost 1 base and 6 bases, there was a span of 13 bases. The CDR3 reads CASSQGGPGLNEQFF. DNA for the CDR3: TGTGCCAGCAGCCAAGGAGGACCCGGGCTCAATGAGCAGTTCTTC.